The rows below give T cell receptor beta chains drawn from one sample of a study of blood T cells in healthy people across ages. TCRdb recomputed calls from the 5' RACE reads with MiXCR, one row per CDR3 protein. The sample has 700,000 or so distinct CDR3 sequences, about a fifth seen once. The source material was blood. Receptor source: a man between 65 and 85 years old in good health. Each CDR3 is given with its conserved first and last residue. D genes are given only for firm matches. Clone size is given for some rows only: seen once, a few or many times, or a class if the clone is expanded.

clone size,J gene,V gene,D gene,CDR3 DNA,CDR3 protein
few,TRBJ2-2,TRBV20-1,-,TGCAGTGCTAGAGATCTACGAACCGGGGAGCTGTTTTTT,CSARDLRTGELFF
-,TRBJ2-2,TRBV29-1,-,TGCAGCGCGGGGGTTAACACCGGGGAGCTGTTTTTT,CSAGVNTGELFF
-,TRBJ2-5,TRBV7-2,-,TGTGCCAGCAGCGCGAGGGGAATCCCAGAGACCCAGTACTTC,CASSARGIPETQYF
many,TRBJ2-6,TRBV5-1,-,TGCGCCAGCAGCCGACTCTCTATGACTGGGGCCAACGTCCTGACTTTC,CASSRLSMTGANVLTF
-,TRBJ1-1,TRBV7-2,-,TGTGCCAGCAGCTTGCCACAGGCCATCAACACTGAAGCTTTCTTT,CASSLPQAINTEAFF
-,TRBJ2-1,TRBV6-5,TRBD2,TGTGCCAGCAGTTACAGGACTAGCGGGGGTAGCTCCTACAATGAGCAGTTCTTC,CASSYRTSGGSSYNEQFF
-,TRBJ1-2,TRBV20-1,TRBD1,TGCAGTGCTACAAGACCAAATAAGGACAGGGGGTCGGTTGGCTACACCTTC,CSATRPNKDRGSVGYTF
-,TRBJ1-1,TRBV29-1,-,TGCAGCGTTGAGGTCGGCGGGGTTGTGAACACTGAAGCTTTCTTT,CSVEVGGVVNTEAFF
-,TRBJ2-3,TRBV3-1,-,TGTGCCAGCAGCCAAGGTCTACCGGCCTCAGATACGCAGTATTTT,CASSQGLPASDTQYF
many,TRBJ1-1,TRBV24-1,-,TGTGCCACCAGTGAGGGGGGGCTCACTGAAGCTTTCTTT,CATSEGGLTEAFF
many,TRBJ1-1,TRBV20-1,TRBD1,TGCAGTGCTACCCCGACAGGGCGGGTTGCTGAAGCTTTCTTT,CSATPTGRVAEAFF
-,TRBJ2-5,TRBV5-1,TRBD2,TGCGCCAGCAGCGGGACTAGCGGGAGGGGAGAGACCCAGTACTTC,CASSGTSGRGETQYF
few,TRBJ2-7,TRBV2,TRBD2,TGTGCCAGCAGTGGGGGGGGACTTACTAACTCCTACGAGCAGTACTTC,CASSGGGLTNSYEQYF
-,TRBJ1-1,TRBV7-3,-,TGTGCCAGCAGCTTTCAAGGGGCCGCGGAAGCTTTCTTT,CASSFQGAAEAFF
few,TRBJ2-4,TRBV28,TRBD1,TGTGCCAGCAGTTTACTTGGGACAGGGAAAAACATTCAGTACTTC,CASSLLGTGKNIQYF
few,TRBJ1-1,TRBV29-1,TRBD1,TGCAGCGTTGAAAGTAACAGGGGGCCTACCCGTGAAGCTTTCTTT,CSVESNRGPTREAFF
few,TRBJ2-1,TRBV29-1,-,TGCAGCGTTGGGAGCACTAGCAATGAGCAGTTCTTC,CSVGSTSNEQFF
-,TRBJ2-1,TRBV20-1,-,TGCAGTGCTAGAGATCCGACAGGCCCCACATCCTACAATGAGCAGTTCTTC,CSARDPTGPTSYNEQFF
many,TRBJ2-5,TRBV11-2,-,TGTGCCAGCAGCTTTCAAATGCTCTCCCTGGGTGAGACCCAGTACTTC,CASSFQMLSLGETQYF
few,TRBJ2-1,TRBV3-1,TRBD2,TGTGCCAGCAGCCTCAGCGGGGGGCCCAACAATGAGCAGTTCTTC,CASSLSGGPNNEQFF
few,TRBJ1-2,TRBV3-1,-,TGTGCCAGCAGCCAAGCCGAGCGAGGCTACACCTTC,CASSQAERGYTF
-,TRBJ2-3,TRBV20-1,TRBD2,TGCAGTGCTGGAGGGGGGGGACTAGCGGTCCCAGATACGCAGTATTTT,CSAGGGGLAVPDTQYF
-,TRBJ2-3,TRBV12-3/TRBV12-4,TRBD1,TGTGCCAGCATTGGGACAGGGCGTACGCAGTATTTT,CASIGTGRTQYF
-,TRBJ1-2,TRBV12-3/TRBV12-4,TRBD1,TGTGCCAGCAGCTTACTATCAGGGGGTAAGGGCTACACCTTC,CASSLLSGGKGYTF
-,TRBJ2-3,TRBV2,TRBD2,TGTGCCAGCAGTGAGCTACGGGGGGGCTCAGATACGCAGTATTTT,CASSELRGGSDTQYF
-,TRBJ2-3,TRBV5-5,-,TGTGCCAGCAGCTCACTTCGGGACAGCACAGATACGCAGTATTTT,CASSSLRDSTDTQYF
few,TRBJ1-5,TRBV4-3,-,TGCGCCAGCAGCCAAGATACCGGGGTTCAGCCCCAGCATTTT,CASSQDTGVQPQHF